The rows below give T cell receptor beta chains drawn from one sample of a study of blood T cell repertoires in COVID-19. Only in-frame clones appear in the TCRdb table, and some are missing; sequencing was by immunoSEQ multiplex PCR. The repertoire consists of under 95,000 clones, with approximately 85% occurring once and the leading ten covering around 40%. The sample comprised peripheral blood. Source of these receptors: a human donor in a cohort sampled during active COVID-19. Both conserved end residues are part of each CDR3. The order of the fields is J gene, clone size, CDR3 length, V gene, D gene, CDR3 DNA, CDR3 protein. D genes are given only for firm matches. Size is omitted from some rows. Given values are once, few, many or a class for expanded clones.

>TRBJ2-5|-|18|TRBV18|TRBD1
TGTGCCAGCTCACCAACACCCCCCATGGGGACAGGGTTAGAGACCCAGTACTTC
CASSPTPPMGTGLETQYF
>TRBJ2-3|few|14|TRBV7-9|-
TGTGCCGGAACGGAACAGGGAAGCACAGATACGCAGTATTTT
CAGTEQGSTDTQYF
>TRBJ2-3|-|14|TRBV2|-
TGTGCCAGCAGTGAACTAGTGAGCACAGATACGCAGTATTTT
CASSELVSTDTQYF
>TRBJ2-2|-|14|TRBV19|-
TGTGCCAGTAGTATTCCAGGGGGGACCGGGGAGCTGTTTTTT
CASSIPGGTGELFF
>TRBJ2-7|-|15|TRBV5-1|-
TGCGCCAGCAGCTTGGAGACCCACCCTACGGGGGAGCAGTACTTC
CASSLETHPTGEQYF
>TRBJ1-2|-|14|TRBV11-2|-
TGTGCCAGTAGCTTTTTAGGGGGTAACTATGGCTACACCTTC
CASSFLGGNYGYTF
>TRBJ1-2|-|12|TRBV7-2|-
TGTGCCAGCAGCTGGCAAGGGAGGGGCTACACCTTC
CASSWQGRGYTF
>TRBJ2-1|-|15|TRBV5-4|-
TGTGCCAGCAGCTGGCGGGGGCGCATCCTCAATGAGCAGTTCTTC
CASSWRGRILNEQFF
>TRBJ2-7|-|12|TRBV2|-
TGTGCCAGCAGTGAAGCGCGGTGGCAGCAGTACTTC
CASSEARWQQYF
>TRBJ2-3|-|13|TRBV19|-
TGTGCCAGTACCCAGGCTAGCACAGATACGCAGTATTTT
CASTQASTDTQYF
>TRBJ2-7|-|16|TRBV24-1|-
TGTGCCACCAGTATATCTCAGGGGTCGTCGGGAAACGAGCAGTACTTC
CATSISQGSSGNEQYF
>TRBJ2-2|-|16|TRBV5-1|TRBD2
TGCGCCAGCAGTAGGGCTAGCGGGACCACCAGCGGGGAGCTGTTTTTT
CASSRASGTTSGELFF
>TRBJ2-5|-|13|TRBV12-3/TRBV12-4|TRBD2
TGTGCCAGCAGCCTACTAGCGGGGGAGACCCAGTACTTC
CASSLLAGETQYF
>TRBJ1-5|-|13|TRBV5-1|-
TGCGCCAGCAGCCCGCTCCCGGGTCAGCCCCAGCATTTT
CASSPLPGQPQHF
>TRBJ2-5|once|16|TRBV2|TRBD2
TGTGCCAGCAGCAGAGCGGGACTAGCGGGGCAAGAGACCCAGTACTTC
CASSRAGLAGQETQYF
>TRBJ1-1|few|15|TRBV9|TRBD1
TGTGCCAGCAGCGCCTCGGACAGGTTGACCACTGAAGCTTTCTTT
CASSASDRLTTEAFF
>TRBJ1-5|-|15|TRBV28|TRBD1
TGTGCCAGCAGCCACCAGACAGGGGCCAATCAGCCCCAGCATTTT
CASSHQTGANQPQHF
>TRBJ1-1|few|13|TRBV12-3/TRBV12-4|-
TGTGCCAGCAGCCAGGGGTGGAACACTGAAGCTTTCTTT
CASSQGWNTEAFF
>TRBJ2-6|-|14|TRBV30|-
TGTGCCTGGAGTCTAGGTACTGGGGCCAACGTCCTGACTTTC
CAWSLGTGANVLTF
>TRBJ2-7|-|14|TRBV9|-
TGTGCCAGCAGCGTAGGCCAGGGTCCCTACGAGCAGTACTTC
CASSVGQGPYEQYF
>TRBJ1-2|-|15|TRBV9|-
TGTGCCAGCAGCGTAGGGGCAGTCATAAACTATGGCTACACCTTC
CASSVGAVINYGYTF
>TRBJ2-1|-|15|TRBV7-3|TRBD2
TGTGCCAGCAGCTTTGGACTAGCAGATTACAATGAGCAGTTCTTC
CASSFGLADYNEQFF
>TRBJ2-2|-|19|TRBV7-2|TRBD2
TGTGCCAGCAGCTTAGAACTAGCGGGATTTTGGGGGAACACCGGGGAGCTGTTTTTT
CASSLELAGFWGNTGELFF
>TRBJ2-5|-|15|TRBV5-1|TRBD2
TGCGCCAGCAGCTTGGCCGGGACTAGACAAGAGACTCAGTACTTC
CASSLAGTRQETQYF
>TRBJ2-5|-|15|TRBV2|TRBD2
TGTGCCAGCAGTGCCACTAGCGGGAGACGCGAGACCCAGTACTTC
CASSATSGRRETQYF
>TRBJ2-1|once|16|TRBV6-7|TRBD2
TGTGCCAGCAGTCCTCATAGCGGGAGAGCTTCCAATGAGCAGTTCTTC
CASSPHSGRASNEQFF
>TRBJ2-1|-|14|TRBV27|TRBD2
TGTGCCAGCAGTTTCCACGGACTAGTCAATGAGCAGTTCTTC
CASSFHGLVNEQFF
>TRBJ2-5|-|18|TRBV24-1|TRBD1
TGTGCCACCAGTGATTTTAGTCTGGGGACAGGGCGAAGGGAGACCCAGTACTTC
CATSDFSLGTGRRETQYF
>TRBJ1-4|once|16|TRBV7-9|-
TGTGCCAGCAGCTTTGGGACGGCGGACTACAATGAAAAACTGTTTTTT
CASSFGTADYNEKLFF
>TRBJ2-2|once|13|TRBV5-1|-
TGCGCCAGCAGCCAACAGGGTTCGAGGGAGCTGTTTTTT
CASSQQGSRELFF
>TRBJ1-4|few|15|TRBV4-1|TRBD1
TGCGCCAGCAGCTCCCGGGACAGAGATAATGAAAAACTGTTTTTT
CASSSRDRDNEKLFF
>TRBJ1-2|-|12|TRBV11-2|TRBD1
TGTGCCAGCAGACGGGGACAGGGAGGTCATACCTTC
CASRRGQGGHTF
>TRBJ2-3|-|15|TRBV5-1|-
TGCGCCAGCACAAAGGAGTTAGGTGTTACAGATACGCAGTATTTT
CASTKELGVTDTQYF
>TRBJ2-5|-|14|TRBV5-1|-
TGCGCCAGCATCCATACAGGACGGGTAGAGACCCAGTACTTC
CASIHTGRVETQYF
>TRBJ2-1|-|12|TRBV29-1|-
TGCAGCGTCGATCAGGAAAACAATGAGCAGTTCTTC
CSVDQENNEQFF
>TRBJ1-5|-|15|TRBV30|TRBD1
TGTGCCTGGAGTGCAGACAGGGTAGGCAATCAGCCCCAGCATTTT
CAWSADRVGNQPQHF
>TRBJ2-1|-|15|TRBV4-2|-
TGTGCCAGCAGCCATGATAATAGCCTCTACAATGAGCAGTTCTTC
CASSHDNSLYNEQFF
>TRBJ1-2|-|15|TRBV19|TRBD1
TGTGCCGGACAGGGGGCTTGGATAAAAAACTATGGCTACACCTTC
CAGQGAWIKNYGYTF
>TRBJ1-5|-|13|TRBV7-6|-
TGTGCCAGCAGCTTACGGGGTGATCAGCCCCAGCATTTT
CASSLRGDQPQHF
>TRBJ2-3|-|15|TRBV5-1|-
TGCGCCAGCAGCTCTGACAGGCCTAGCACAGATACGCAGTATTTT
CASSSDRPSTDTQYF
>TRBJ2-7|-|14|TRBV7-2|TRBD2
TGTGCCAGCAGCTCCCAAGCGGGAGCTTACGAGCAGTACTTC
CASSSQAGAYEQYF
>TRBJ1-2|-|13|TRBV3-1/TRBV3-2|-
TGTGCCAGCAGCCAAGAGGCAGGCTATGGCTACACCTTC
CASSQEAGYGYTF
>TRBJ1-6|few|15|TRBV27|-
TGTGCCAGCAGACCGACCCACGGGGTCCAGGCACCCCTCCACTTT
CASRPTHGVQAPLHF
>TRBJ2-5|-|17|TRBV9|TRBD2
TGTGCCAGCAGCGTAGCTTTGACTAGCGGGGGTGGAGAGACCCAGTACTTC
CASSVALTSGGGETQYF
>TRBJ2-1|many|13|TRBV3-1/TRBV3-2|-
TGTGCCAGCAGCGAAGTGAGGGGAGGAGGGCAGTTCTTC
CASSEVRGGGQFF
>TRBJ2-3|-|14|TRBV6-1|-
TGTGCCAGCAGTGAAGATTTAAGCACAGATACGCAGTATTTT
CASSEDLSTDTQYF
>TRBJ2-7|-|14|TRBV27|TRBD1
TGTGCCAGCAGCCGGGACAGGGGGGCCTACGAGCAGTACTTC
CASSRDRGAYEQYF
>TRBJ2-1|-|16|TRBV7-2|-
TGTGCCAGCAGCTTACTACTTGGGAGCTCCTACAATGAGCAGTTCTTC
CASSLLLGSSYNEQFF
>TRBJ2-5|-|11|TRBV2|-
TGTGCCAGCAATCTTGAGGGGACCCAGTACTTC
CASNLEGTQYF
>TRBJ2-1|-|19|TRBV7-9|TRBD2
TGTGCCAGCAGCCCAGGTCCTAGCGGGAGTTCGGGATTGCTAAATGAGCAGTTCTTC
CASSPGPSGSSGLLNEQFF
>TRBJ2-7|-|14|TRBV11-2|-
TGTGCCAGCAGCGCCGCCCCAGGGGTGTACGAGCAGTACTTC
CASSAAPGVYEQYF
>TRBJ2-1|-|11|TRBV11-3|-
TGTGCCAGCAGCTTAGCATTTGAGCAGTTCTTC
CASSLAFEQFF